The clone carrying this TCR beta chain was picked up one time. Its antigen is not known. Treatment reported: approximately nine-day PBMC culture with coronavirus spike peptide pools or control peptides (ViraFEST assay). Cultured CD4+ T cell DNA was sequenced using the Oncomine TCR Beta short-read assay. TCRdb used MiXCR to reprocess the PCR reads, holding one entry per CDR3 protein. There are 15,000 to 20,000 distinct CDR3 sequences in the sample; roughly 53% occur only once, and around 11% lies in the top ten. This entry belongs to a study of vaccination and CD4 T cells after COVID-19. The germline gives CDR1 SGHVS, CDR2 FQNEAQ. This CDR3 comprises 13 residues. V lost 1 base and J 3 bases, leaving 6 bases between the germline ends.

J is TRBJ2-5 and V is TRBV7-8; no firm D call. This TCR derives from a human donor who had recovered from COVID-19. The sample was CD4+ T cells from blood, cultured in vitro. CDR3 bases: TGTGCCAGCAGCTTAGGGGCAGAAGAGACCCAGTACTTC. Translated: CASSLGAEETQYF. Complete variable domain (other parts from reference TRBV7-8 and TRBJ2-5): GAGVSQSPRYKVAKRGQDVALRCDPISGHVSLFWYQQALGQGPEFLTYFQNEAQLDKSGLPSDRFFAERPEGSVSTLKIQRTQQEDSAVYLCASSLGAEETQYFGPGTRLLVL.